This T cell receptor (beta chain) was sequenced for a study of vaccination effects on CD4 cells after COVID-19. Peptide-pool stimulation followed by sequencing identified expanded antigen-specific CD4+ clonotypes in the ViraFEST assay. Isolation of CD4+ T cells took place after less than twelve days of culture. The person's infection with SARS-CoV-2, confirmed by PCR, took place between March and December 2020. This CDR3 spans 14 amino acids. Some clones are missing from TCRdb's copy, which holds only in-frame ones; the method was immunoSEQ multiplex PCR. The repertoire holds more than 20,000 clones, with about 81% as singletons. In regard to this clone: As yet, its antigen is unknown.

The sample consisted of CD4+ T cells from PBMCs cultured with a peptide pool, taken before COVID-19 vaccination. This receptor was identified in a human donor who had a prior SARS-CoV-2 infection. The chain carries TRBV21-1 and TRBJ2-7; the table's D gene call, TRBD1, was not cross checked with the DNA. TRBV21-1 is listed as a pseudogene. The CDR3 coding sequence is TGTGCCAGCAGCAAATGGGGGACAGGTGGGGAGCAGTACTTC. It is translated as CASSKWGTGGEQYF.